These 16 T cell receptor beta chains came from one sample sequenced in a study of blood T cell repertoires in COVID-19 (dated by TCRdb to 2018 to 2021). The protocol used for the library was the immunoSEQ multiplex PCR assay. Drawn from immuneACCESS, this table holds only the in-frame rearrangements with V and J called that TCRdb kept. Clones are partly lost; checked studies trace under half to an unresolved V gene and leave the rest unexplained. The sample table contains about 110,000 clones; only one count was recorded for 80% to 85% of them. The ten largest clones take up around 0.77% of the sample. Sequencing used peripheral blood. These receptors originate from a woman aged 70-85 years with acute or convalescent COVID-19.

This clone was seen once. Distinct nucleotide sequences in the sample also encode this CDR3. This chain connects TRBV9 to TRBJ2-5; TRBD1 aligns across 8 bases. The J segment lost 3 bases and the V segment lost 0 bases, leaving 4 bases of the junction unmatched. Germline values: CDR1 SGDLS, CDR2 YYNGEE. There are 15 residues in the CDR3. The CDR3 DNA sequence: TGTGCCAGCAGCGTAGATCAGGGGGCAAAAGAGACCCAGTACTTC. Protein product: CASSVDQGAKETQYF.

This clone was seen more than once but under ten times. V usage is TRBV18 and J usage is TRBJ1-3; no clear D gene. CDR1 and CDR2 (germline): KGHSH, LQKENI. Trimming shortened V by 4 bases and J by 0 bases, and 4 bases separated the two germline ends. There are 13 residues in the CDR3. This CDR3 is CASSLISGNTIYF. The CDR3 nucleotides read TGTGCCAGCTCACTAATCTCTGGAAACACCATATATTTT.

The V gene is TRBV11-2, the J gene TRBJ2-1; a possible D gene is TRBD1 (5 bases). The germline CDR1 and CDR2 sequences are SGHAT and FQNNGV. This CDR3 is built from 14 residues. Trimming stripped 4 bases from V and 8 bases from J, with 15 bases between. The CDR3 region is CASSYPRVSDEQFF. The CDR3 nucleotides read TGTGCCAGCAGCTACCCCAGGGTTTCGGATGAGCAGTTCTTC.

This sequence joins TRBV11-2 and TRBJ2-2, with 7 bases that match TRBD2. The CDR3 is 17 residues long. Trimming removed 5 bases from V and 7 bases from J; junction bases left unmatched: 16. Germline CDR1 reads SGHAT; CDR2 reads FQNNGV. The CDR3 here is CASSPTTSVGGGGELFF. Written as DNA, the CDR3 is TGTGCCAGCAGCCCCACAACCTCGGTTGGCGGGGGCGGGGAGCTGTTTTTT.

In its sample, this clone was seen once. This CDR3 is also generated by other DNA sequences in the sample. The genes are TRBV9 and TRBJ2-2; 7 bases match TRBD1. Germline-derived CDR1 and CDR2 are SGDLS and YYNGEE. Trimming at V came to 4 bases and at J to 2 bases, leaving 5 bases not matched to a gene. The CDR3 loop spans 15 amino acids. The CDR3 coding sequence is TGTGCCAGCAGCCCCCGGGACAGTAACACCGGGGAGCTGTTTTTT. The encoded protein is CASSPRDSNTGELFF.

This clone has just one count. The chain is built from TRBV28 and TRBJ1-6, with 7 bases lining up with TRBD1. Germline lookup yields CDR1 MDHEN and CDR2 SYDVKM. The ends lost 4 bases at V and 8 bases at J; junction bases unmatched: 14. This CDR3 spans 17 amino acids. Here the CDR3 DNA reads TGTGCCAGCAGTTCCCAGGCGACAGGGACGGCGTATTCACCCCTCCACTTT. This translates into CASSSQATGTAYSPLHF.

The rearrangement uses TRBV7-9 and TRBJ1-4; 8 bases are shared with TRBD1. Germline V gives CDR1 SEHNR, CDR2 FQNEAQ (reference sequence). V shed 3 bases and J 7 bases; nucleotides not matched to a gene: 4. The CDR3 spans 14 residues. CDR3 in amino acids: CASSFSGGTEKLFF. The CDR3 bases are TGTGCCAGCAGCTTTTCAGGGGGCACTGAAAAACTGTTTTTT.

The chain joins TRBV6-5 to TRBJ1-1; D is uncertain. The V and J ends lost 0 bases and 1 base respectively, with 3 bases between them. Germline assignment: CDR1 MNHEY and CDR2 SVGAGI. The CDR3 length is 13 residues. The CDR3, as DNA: TGTGCCAGCAGTTACTCACAGAACACTGAAGCTTTCTTT. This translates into CASSYSQNTEAFF.

CDR3 in amino acids: CASNLRTGTTNSPLHF. The CDR3 DNA is TGTGCCAGTAATCTCCGGACAGGGACAACTAATTCACCCCTCCACTTT. The J gene is TRBJ1-6, the V gene TRBV19; 8 nucleotides align to TRBD1. The CDR3 covers 16 residues. V was clipped by 7 bases and J by 6 bases; unmatched bases: 11. Germline CDR1 LNHDA, CDR2 SQIVND (reference sequence). The whole variable domain, filled in from reference TRBV19 and TRBJ1-6, reads DGGITQSPKYLFRKEGQNVTLSCEQNLNHDAMYWYRQDPGQGLRLIYYSQIVNDFQKGDIAEGYSVSREKKESFPLTVTSAQKNPTAFYLCASNLRTGTTNSPLHFGNGTRLTVT.

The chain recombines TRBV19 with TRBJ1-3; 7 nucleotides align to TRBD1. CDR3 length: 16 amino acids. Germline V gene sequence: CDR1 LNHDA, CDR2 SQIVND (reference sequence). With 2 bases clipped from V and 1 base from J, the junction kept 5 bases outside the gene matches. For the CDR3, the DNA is TGTGCCAGTAGTATAAGGCAGGGGGTTTCTGGAAACACCATATATTTT. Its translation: CASSIRQGVSGNTIYF. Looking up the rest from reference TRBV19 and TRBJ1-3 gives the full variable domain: DGGITQSPKYLFRKEGQNVTLSCEQNLNHDAMYWYRQDPGQGLRLIYYSQIVNDFQKGDIAEGYSVSREKKESFPLTVTSAQKNPTAFYLCASSIRQGVSGNTIYFGEGSWLTVV.

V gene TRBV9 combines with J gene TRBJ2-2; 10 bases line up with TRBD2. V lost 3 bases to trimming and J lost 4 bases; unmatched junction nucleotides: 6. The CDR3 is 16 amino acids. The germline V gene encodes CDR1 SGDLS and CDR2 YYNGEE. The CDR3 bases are TGTGCCAGCAGCGATGTGAGACTAGCGGGCACCGGGGAGCTGTTTTTT. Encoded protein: CASSDVRLAGTGELFF.

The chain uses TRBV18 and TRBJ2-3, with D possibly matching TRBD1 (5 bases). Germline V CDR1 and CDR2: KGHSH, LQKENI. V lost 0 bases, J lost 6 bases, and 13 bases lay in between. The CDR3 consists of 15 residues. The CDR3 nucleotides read TGTGCCAGCTCACCACCGGGCAGGGATACTGATACGCAGTATTTT. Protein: CASSPPGRDTDTQYF. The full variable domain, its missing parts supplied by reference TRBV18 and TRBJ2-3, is NAGVMQNPRHLVRRRGQEARLRCSPMKGHSHVYWYRQLPEEGLKFMVYLQKENIIDESGMPKERFSAEFPKEGPSILRIQQVVRGDSAAYFCASSPPGRDTDTQYFGPGTRLTVL.

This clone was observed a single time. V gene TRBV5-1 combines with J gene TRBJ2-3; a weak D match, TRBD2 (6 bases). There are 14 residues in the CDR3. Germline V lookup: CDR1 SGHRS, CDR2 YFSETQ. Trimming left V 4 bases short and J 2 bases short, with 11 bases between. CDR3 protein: CASSPGLSTDTQYF. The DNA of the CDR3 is TGCGCCAGCAGCCCAGGACTATCCACAGATACGCAGTATTTT.

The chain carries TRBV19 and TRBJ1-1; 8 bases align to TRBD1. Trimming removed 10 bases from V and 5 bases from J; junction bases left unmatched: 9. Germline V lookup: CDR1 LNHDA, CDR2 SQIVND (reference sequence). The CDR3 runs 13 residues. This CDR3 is CATSGQGGTEAFF. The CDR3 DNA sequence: TGTGCCACTTCAGGACAGGGCGGAACTGAAGCTTTCTTT.

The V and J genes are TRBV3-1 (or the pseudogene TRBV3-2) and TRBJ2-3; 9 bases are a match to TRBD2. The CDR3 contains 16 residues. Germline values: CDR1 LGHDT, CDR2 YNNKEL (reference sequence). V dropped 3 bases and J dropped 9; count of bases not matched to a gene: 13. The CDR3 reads CASSHPRVAGARTQYF. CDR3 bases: TGTGCCAGCAGCCACCCCAGGGTAGCGGGAGCGAGGACGCAGTATTTT.

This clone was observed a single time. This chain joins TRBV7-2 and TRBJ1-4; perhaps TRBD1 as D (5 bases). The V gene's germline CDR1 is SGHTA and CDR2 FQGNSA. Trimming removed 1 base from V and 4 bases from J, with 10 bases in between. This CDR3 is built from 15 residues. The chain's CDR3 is CASSLVGQNNEKLFF. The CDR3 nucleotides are TGTGCCAGCAGCTTAGTGGGGCAGAATAATGAAAAACTGTTTTTT.